This T cell receptor beta chain was captured in a study of blood T cell repertoires in COVID-19. Study summary: The samples span acute and convalescent COVID-19 from the United States, Italy and Spain.

This clone occurred a few times. This CDR3 spans 14 amino acids. The germline V gene has CDR1 SGHTA and CDR2 FQGNSA. Germline trimming cut 5 bases from V and 14 bases from J; bases unmatched to any gene: 16. Original analysis: Nucleated cell number was recorded as an estimate derived from reference gene primer amplification. The table came from immunoSEQ multiplex PCR; TCRdb's copy has only in-frame clones and leaves some out. The DNA gave D and trimming, while V, J and clone size come from that table. The sample lists roughly 160,000 clones; roughly 86% were seen once. Sequenced input: peripheral blood. The genes are TRBV7-2 and TRBJ1-2; 8 bases align to TRBD1. The source of this sequence is a woman older than 75 with COVID-19, enrolled during active disease. The CDR3 loop reads CASSQKGGQVQITF. The CDR3, as DNA: TGTGCCAGCAGCCAAAAAGGGGGACAGGTGCAAATTACCTTC.